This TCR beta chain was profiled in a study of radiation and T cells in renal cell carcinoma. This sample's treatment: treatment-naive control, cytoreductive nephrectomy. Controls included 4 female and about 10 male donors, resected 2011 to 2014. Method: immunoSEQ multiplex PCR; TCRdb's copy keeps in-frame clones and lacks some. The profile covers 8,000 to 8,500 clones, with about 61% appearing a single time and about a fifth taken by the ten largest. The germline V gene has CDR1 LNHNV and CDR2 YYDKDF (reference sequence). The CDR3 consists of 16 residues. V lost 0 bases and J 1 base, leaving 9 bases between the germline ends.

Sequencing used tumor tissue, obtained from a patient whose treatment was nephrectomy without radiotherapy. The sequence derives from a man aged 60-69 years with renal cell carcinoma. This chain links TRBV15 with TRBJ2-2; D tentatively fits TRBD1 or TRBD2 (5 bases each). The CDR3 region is CATSREGRRNTGELFF. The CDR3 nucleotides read TGTGCCACCAGCAGAGAGGGACGGCGGAACACCGGGGAGCTGTTTTTT.